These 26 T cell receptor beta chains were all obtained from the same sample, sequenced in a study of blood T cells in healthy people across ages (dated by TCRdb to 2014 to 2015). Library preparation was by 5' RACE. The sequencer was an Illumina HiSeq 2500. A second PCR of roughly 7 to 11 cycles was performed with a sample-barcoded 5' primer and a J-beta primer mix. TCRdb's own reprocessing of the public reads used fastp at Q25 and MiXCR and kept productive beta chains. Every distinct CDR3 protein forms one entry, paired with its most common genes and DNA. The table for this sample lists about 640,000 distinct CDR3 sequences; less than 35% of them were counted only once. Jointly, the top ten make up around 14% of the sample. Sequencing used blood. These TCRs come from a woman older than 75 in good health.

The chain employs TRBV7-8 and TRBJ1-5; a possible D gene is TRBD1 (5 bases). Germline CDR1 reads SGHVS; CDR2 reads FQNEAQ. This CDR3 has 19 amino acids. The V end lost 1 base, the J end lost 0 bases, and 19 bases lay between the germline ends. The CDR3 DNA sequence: TGTGCCAGCAGCTTAGATCGGGGCCCCCGTATCGGTAGCAATCAGCCCCAGCATTTT. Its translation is CASSLDRGPRIGSNQPQHF.

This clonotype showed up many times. The CDR3 DNA follows: TGCAGTGCGTCTATTCTAGCTAGAGAGACCCAGTACTTC. Protein product: CSASILARETQYF. The J gene is TRBJ2-5, the V gene TRBV20-1, with D perhaps TRBD2 (5 bases). Between the trimmed V and J ends, which lost 6 bases and 4 bases, there was a span of 15 bases. Germline CDR1 is DFQATT and CDR2 is SNEGSKA (reference sequence). The length of the CDR3 is 13 residues.

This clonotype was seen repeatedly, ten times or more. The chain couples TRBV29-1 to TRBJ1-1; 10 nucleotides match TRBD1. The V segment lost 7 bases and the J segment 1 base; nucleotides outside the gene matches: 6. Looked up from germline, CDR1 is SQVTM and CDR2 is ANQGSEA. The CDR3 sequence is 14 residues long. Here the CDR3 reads CSGQTGGRNTEAFF. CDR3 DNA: TGCAGCGGTCAGACAGGGGGCCGGAACACTGAAGCTTTCTTT.

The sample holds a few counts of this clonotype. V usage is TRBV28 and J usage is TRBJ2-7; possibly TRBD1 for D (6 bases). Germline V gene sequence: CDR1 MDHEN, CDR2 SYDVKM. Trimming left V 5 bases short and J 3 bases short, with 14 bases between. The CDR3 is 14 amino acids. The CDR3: CASSPWDKGYEQYF. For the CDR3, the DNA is TGTGCCAGCAGTCCATGGGACAAAGGCTACGAGCAGTACTTC.

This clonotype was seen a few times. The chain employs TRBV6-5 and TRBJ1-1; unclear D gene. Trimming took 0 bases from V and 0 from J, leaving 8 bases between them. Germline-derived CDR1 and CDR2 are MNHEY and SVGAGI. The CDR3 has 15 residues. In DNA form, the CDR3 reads TGTGCCAGCAGTTACTCAGTGGGTTTGAACACTGAAGCTTTCTTT. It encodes CASSYSVGLNTEAFF.

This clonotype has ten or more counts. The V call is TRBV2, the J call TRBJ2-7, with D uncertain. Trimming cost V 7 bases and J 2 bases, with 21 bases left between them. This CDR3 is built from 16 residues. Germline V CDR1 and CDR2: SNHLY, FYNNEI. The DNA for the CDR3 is TGTGCCAGCACCCTCAGTTTGGAGCCGGCGACCTACGAGCAGTACTTC. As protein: CASTLSLEPATYEQYF.

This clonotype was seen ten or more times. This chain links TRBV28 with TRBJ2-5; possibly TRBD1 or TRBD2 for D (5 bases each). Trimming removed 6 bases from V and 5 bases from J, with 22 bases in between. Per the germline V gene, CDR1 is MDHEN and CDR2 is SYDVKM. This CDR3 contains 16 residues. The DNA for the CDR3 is TGTGCCAGCAGCTCGATCCAGGGACCTCGTCGGGAGACCCAGTACTTC. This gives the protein CASSSIQGPRRETQYF.

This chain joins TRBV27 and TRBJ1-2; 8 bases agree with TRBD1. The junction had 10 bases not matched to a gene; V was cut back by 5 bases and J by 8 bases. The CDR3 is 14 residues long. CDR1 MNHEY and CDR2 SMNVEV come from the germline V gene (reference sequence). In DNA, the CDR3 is TGTGCCAGCAGTGGACAGGGTCTTCTATCAGGCTACACCTTC. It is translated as CASSGQGLLSGYTF.

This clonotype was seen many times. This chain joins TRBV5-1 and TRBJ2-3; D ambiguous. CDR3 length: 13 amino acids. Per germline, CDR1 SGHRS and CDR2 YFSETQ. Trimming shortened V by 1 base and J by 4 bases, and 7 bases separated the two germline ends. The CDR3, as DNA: TGCGCCAGCAGCTTGTTCCCCGCAGATACGCAGTATTTT. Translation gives CASSLFPADTQYF.

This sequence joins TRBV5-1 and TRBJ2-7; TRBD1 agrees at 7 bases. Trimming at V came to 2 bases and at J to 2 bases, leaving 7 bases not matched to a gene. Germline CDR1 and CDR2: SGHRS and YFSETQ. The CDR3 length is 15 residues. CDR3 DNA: TGCGCCAGCAGCTTCTCCCAGGGGGAAACCTACGAGCAGTACTTC. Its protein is CASSFSQGETYEQYF.

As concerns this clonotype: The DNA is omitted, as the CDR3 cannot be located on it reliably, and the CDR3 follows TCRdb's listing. CDR3 in amino acids: CASSFGTGTHPQPRYF. The genes are TRBV5-1 and TRBJ2-3; the table's TRBD1 call for D was not verified on the DNA. Germline assignment: CDR1 SGHRS and CDR2 YFSETQ. The CDR3 adds up to 16 amino acids, both ends counted.

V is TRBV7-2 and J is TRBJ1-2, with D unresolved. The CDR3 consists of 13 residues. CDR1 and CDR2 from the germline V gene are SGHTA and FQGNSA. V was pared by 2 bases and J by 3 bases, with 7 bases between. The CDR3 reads CASSLYGDYGYTF. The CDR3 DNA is TGTGCCAGCAGCTTATACGGGGACTATGGCTACACCTTC.

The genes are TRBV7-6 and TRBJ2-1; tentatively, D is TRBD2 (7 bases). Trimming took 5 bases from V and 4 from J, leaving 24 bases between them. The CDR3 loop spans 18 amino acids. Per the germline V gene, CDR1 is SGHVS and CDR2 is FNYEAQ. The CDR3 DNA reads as TGTGCCAGCAGCCCCGGAGGTGTGGCGGGGGCTAGTTACAATGAGCAGTTCTTC. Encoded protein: CASSPGGVAGASYNEQFF.

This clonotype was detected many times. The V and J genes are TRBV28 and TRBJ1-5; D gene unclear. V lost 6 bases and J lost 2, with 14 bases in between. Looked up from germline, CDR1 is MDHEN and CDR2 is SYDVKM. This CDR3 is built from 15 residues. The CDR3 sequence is CASSPALGGNQPQHF. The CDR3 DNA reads TGTGCCAGCAGCCCCGCGCTCGGAGGCAATCAGCCCCAGCATTTT. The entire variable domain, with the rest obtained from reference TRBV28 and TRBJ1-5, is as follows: DVKVTQSSRYLVKRTGEKVFLECVQDMDHENMFWYRQDPGLGLRLIYFSYDVKMKEKGDIPEGYSVSREKKERFSLILESASTNQTSMYLCASSPALGGNQPQHFGDGTRLSIL.

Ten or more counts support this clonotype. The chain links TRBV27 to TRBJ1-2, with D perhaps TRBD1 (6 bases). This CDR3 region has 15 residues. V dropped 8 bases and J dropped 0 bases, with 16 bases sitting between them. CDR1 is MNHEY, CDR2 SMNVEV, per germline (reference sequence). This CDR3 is CASGLGALTNYGYTF. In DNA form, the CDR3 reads TGTGCCAGCGGGCTGGGGGCGCTTACTAACTATGGCTACACCTTC.

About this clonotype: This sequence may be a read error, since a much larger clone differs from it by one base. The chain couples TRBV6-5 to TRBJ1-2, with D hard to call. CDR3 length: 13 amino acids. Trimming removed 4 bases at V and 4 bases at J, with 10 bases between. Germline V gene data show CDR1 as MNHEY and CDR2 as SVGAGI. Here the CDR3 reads CASSSGSCYGYTF. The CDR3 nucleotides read TGTGCCAGCAGTTCCGGGTCCTGCTATGGCTACACCTTC.

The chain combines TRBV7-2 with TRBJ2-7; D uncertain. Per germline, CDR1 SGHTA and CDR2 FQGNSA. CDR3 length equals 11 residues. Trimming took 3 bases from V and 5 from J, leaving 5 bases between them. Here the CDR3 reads CASSFWDEQYF. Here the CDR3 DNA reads TGTGCCAGCAGCTTCTGGGACGAGCAGTACTTC.

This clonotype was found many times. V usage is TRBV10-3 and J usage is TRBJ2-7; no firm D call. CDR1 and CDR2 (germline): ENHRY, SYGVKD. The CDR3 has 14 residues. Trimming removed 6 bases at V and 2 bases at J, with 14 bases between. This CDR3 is CAISQTGNPYEQYF. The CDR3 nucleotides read TGTGCCATCAGCCAGACTGGCAACCCCTACGAGCAGTACTTC.

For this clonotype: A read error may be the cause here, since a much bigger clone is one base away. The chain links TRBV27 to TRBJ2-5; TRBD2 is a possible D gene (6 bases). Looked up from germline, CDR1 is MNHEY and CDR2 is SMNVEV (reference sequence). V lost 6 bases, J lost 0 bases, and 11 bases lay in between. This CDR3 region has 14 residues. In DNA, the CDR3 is TGTGCCAGCAGCCCTAGGAGGGACCAAGAGACCCAGTACTTC. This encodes CASSPRRDQETQYF.

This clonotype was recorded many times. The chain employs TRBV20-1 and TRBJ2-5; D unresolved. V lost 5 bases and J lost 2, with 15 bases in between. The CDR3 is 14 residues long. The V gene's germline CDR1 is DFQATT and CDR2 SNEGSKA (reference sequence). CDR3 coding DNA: TGCAGTGCTCCCGACACCTCGAGACAAGAGACCCAGTACTTC. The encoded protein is CSAPDTSRQETQYF.

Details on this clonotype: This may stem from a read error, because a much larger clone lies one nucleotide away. This CDR3 reads CASRGLAGGSYNERYF. In DNA, the CDR3 is TGTGCCAGCAGGGGACTAGCGGGGGGCTCCTACAATGAGCGGTACTTC. The V gene is TRBV6-2 or TRBV6-3, the J gene TRBJ2-7; 15 bases are a match to TRBD2. Looked up from germline, CDR1 is MNHEY and CDR2 is SVGEGT. The CDR3 has 16 residues.

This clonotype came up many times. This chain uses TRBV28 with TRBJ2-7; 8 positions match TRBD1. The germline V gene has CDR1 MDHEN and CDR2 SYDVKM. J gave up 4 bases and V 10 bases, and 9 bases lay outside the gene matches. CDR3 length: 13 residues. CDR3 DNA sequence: TGTGCCACCACCGGCGGGACAGGATACGAGCAGTACTTC. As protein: CATTGGTGYEQYF.

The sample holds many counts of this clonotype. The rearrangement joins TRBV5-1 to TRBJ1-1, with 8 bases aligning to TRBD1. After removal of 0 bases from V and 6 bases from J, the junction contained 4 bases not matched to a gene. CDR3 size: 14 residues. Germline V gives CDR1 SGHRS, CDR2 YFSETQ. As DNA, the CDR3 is TGCGCCAGCAGCTTGGCCGGACAGGGTCCTGAAGCTTTCTTT. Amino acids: CASSLAGQGPEAFF.

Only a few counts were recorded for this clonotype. The CDR3 spells CASSSILNTEAFF. In DNA form, the CDR3 reads TGTGCCAGCAGTTCGATCCTGAACACTGAAGCTTTCTTT. The chain combines TRBV6-2 or TRBV6-3 with TRBJ1-1; no definite D call. Germline V gene sequence: CDR1 MNHEY, CDR2 SVGEGT. V lost 4 bases to trimming and J lost 0 bases, with 6 bases between them. The CDR3 is 13 residues long.

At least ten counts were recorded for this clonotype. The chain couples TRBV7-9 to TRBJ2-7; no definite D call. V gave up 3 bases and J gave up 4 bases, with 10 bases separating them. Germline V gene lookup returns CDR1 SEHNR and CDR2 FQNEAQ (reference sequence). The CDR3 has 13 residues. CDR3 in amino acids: CASSLYSSYEQYF. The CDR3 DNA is TGTGCCAGCAGCTTGTATTCTAGTTACGAGCAGTACTTC.

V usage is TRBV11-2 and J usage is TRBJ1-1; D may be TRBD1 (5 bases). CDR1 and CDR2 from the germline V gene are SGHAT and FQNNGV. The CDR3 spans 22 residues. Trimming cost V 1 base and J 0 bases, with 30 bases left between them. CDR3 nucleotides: TGTGCCAGCAGCTTAGTGGGTCTGGTATCAGGACGGGGGGGTACCATGAACACTGAAGCTTTCTTT. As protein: CASSLVGLVSGRGGTMNTEAFF.